The following is a T cell receptor (beta chain) sequence with its context. This sample is drawn from a study of blood T cell repertoires in COVID-19. Study in general: COVID-19 samples from acute and convalescent phases originated in the United States, Italy and Spain. The analysed material was cDNA or gDNA that came from T cells, B-cell-depleted T cells, or PBMCs.

The ends were cut back, 3 bases at V and 9 bases at J, with 17 bases in the middle. The CDR3 length is 14 residues. Germline CDR1 is SGHTA and CDR2 is FQGNSA. Per the study methods: Nucleated cell counts were estimated from reference gene primer amplification. TCRdb's table, derived via immunoSEQ multiplex PCR, lists solely in-frame clones and lacks some. The V and J calls and the clone size are those of that table, but D and trimming were determined from the DNA. The table includes roughly 130,000 clones, 84% detected once. Seattle enrolled patients during active infection and tracked them longitudinally.

The TCR was taken from a man aged 25 to 40 with COVID-19, enrolled during active disease. This sequence joins TRBV7-2 and TRBJ2-5; a possible D gene is TRBD1 (5 bases). The sequenced sample consisted of peripheral blood. This CDR3 is CASSLPTALWAQYF. In DNA form, the CDR3 reads TGTGCCAGCAGCTTGCCGACAGCTCTGTGGGCCCAGTACTTC.